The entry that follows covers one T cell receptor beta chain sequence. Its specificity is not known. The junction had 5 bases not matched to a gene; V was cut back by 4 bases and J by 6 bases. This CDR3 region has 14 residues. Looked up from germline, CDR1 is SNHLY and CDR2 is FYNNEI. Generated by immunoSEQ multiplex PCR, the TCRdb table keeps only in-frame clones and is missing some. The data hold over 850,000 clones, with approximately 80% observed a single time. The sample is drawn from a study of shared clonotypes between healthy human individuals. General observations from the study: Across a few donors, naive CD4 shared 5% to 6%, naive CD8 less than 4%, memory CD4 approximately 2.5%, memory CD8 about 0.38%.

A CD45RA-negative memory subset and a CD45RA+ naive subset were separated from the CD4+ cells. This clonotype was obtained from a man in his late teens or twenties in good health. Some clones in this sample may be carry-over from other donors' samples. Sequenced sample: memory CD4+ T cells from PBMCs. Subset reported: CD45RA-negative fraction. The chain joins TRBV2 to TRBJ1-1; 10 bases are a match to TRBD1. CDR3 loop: CASSATGGLAEAFF. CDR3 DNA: TGTGCCAGCAGTGCGACAGGGGGCTTAGCTGAAGCTTTCTTT.